The present T cell receptor (beta chain) was sequenced within a study of regulatory T cells in long-lasting Graves disease. The TCR beta library used iRepertoire HTBI primers with Arm-PCR amplification of CDR3. TCRdb recomputed calls from the multiplex PCR reads with MiXCR, one row per CDR3 protein. Of roughly 510,000 distinct CDR3 sequences in the sample, about 16% are singletons; the top ten hold about 11%. Time point noted: newly diagnosed GD, antithyroid drugs for less than 3 months. Scientists built the TCR library using RNA that was extracted from PBMCs. The CDR3 is 10 amino acids. Germline V gene data show CDR1 as GTSNPN and CDR2 as SVGIG (reference sequence). This clonotype has a count of ten or more. A read error may produce the germline difference seen at one junction end. A further study also used this sample, focusing on T cells in Graves' hyperthyroidism and ophthalmopathy. That publication notes: Hyperthyroidism of Graves' type that showed no ophthalmopathy progression within 18 months was stable.

The J gene is TRBJ1-1, the V gene TRBV30; D gene unclear. Sequencing was performed on peripheral blood mononuclear cells (PBMCs), taken at new diagnosis, from a patient treated with antithyroid drugs. The TCR was taken from a man aged 18 to 30 with Graves disease. The CDR3 protein is CAWSPPGGIF. The CDR3 nucleotides read TGTGCCTGGAGTCCCCCCGGTGGGATCTTT. Together with reference TRBV30 and TRBJ1-1, the CDR3 gives the full variable domain: SQTIHQWPATLVQPVGSPLSLECTVEGTSNPNLYWYRQAAGRGLQLLFYSVGIGQISSEVPQNLSASRPQDRQFILSSKKLLLSDSGFYLCAWSPPGGIFGQGTRLTVV.